The sequence of this T cell receptor beta chain was determined in a study of shared clonotypes between healthy human individuals. Notes on the study in general: An effect of sequencing depth on clonotype sharing among donors was expected.

With respect to this clone: Its antigen remains unidentified. Other DNA sequences in this sample translate to the same CDR3.

The protocol was immunoSEQ multiplex PCR, while the TCRdb copy is restricted to in-frame clones and leaves out a portion. The data show about 1,500,000 clones, with roughly 95% seen just once and over 1% held by the top ten. V gave up 6 bases and J gave up 0 bases, with 8 bases separating them. The CDR3 runs 13 residues. The germline V gene has CDR1 SGHTA and CDR2 FQGNSA. This clonotype originated in a man aged 25 to 40 in good health. The chain links TRBV7-2 to TRBJ1-1; the D is unclear. The source material was naive CD4+ T cells sorted from blood. Regarding subset: CD45RA+ positively selected. In nucleotides, the CDR3 is TGTGCCAGCAGTTCCCAGGTGAACACTGAAGCTTTCTTT. Its protein is CASSSQVNTEAFF.